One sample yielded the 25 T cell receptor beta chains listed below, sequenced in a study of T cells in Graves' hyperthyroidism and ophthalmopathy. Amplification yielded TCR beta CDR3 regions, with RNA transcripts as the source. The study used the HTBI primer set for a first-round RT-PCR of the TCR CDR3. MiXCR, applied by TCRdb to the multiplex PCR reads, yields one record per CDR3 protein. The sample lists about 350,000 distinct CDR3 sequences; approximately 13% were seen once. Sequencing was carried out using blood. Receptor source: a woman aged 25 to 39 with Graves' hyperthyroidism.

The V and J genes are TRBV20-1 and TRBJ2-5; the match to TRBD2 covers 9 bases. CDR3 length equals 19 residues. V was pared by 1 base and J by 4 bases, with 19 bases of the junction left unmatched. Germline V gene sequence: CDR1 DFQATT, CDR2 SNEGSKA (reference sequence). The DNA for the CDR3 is TGCAGTGCTAGAGTAGCGGGAGACACCGGGGAAGGCTCGGGAGAGACCCAGTACTTC. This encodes CSARVAGDTGEGSGETQYF.

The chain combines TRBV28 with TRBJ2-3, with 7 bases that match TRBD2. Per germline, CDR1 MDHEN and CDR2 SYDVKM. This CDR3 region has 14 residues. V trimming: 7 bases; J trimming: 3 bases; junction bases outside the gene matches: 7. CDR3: CASTFAGETDTQYF. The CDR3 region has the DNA TGTGCCAGCACTTTCGCGGGAGAGACAGATACGCAGTATTTT. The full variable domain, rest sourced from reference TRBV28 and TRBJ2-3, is DVKVTQSSRYLVKRTGEKVFLECVQDMDHENMFWYRQDPGLGLRLIYFSYDVKMKEKGDIPEGYSVSREKKERFSLILESASTNQTSMYLCASTFAGETDTQYFGPGTRLTVL.

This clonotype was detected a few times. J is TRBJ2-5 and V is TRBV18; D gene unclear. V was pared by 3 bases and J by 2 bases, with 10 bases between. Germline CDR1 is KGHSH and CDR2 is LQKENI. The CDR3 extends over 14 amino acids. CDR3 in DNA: TGTGCCAGCTCACCGTCCAGCGCGCAAGAGACCCAGTACTTC. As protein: CASSPSSAQETQYF.

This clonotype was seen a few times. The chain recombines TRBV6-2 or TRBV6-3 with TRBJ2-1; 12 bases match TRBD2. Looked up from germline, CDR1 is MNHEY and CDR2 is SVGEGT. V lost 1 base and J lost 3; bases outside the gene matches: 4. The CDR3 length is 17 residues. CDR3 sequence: CASSYWGLAGIYNEQFF. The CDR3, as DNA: TGTGCCAGCAGTTACTGGGGACTAGCGGGCATCTACAATGAGCAGTTCTTC.

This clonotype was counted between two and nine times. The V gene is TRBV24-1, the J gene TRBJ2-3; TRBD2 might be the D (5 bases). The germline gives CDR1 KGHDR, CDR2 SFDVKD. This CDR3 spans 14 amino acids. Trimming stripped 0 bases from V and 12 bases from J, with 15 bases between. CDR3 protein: CATSDLLAPRPQYF. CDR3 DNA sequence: TGTGCCACCAGTGATTTGCTAGCTCCCCGGCCTCAGTATTTT.

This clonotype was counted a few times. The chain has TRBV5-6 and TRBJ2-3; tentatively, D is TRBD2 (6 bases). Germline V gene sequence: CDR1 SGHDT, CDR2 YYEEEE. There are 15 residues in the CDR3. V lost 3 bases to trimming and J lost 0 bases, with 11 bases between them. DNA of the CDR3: TGTGCCAGCAGCTCAGCGGGCATAAGCACAGATACGCAGTATTTT. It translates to CASSSAGISTDTQYF.

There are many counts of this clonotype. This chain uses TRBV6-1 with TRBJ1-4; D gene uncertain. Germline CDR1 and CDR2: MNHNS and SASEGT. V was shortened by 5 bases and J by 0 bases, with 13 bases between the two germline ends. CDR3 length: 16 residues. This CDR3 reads CASSYASTATNEKLFF. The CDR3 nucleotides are TGTGCCAGCAGTTATGCTTCCACAGCAACTAATGAAAAACTGTTTTTT.

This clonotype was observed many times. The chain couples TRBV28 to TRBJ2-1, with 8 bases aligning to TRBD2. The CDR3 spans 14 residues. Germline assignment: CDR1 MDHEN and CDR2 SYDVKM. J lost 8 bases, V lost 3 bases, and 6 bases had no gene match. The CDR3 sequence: CASSFREGRYEQFF. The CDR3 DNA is TGTGCCAGCAGTTTCCGGGAGGGCCGGTATGAGCAGTTCTTC.

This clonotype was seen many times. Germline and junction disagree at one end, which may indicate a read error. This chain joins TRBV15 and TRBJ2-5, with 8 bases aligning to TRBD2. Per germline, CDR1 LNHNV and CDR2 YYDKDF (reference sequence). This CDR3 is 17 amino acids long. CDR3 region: CATSRERSGRTRETQYF. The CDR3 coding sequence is TGTGCCACCAGCCGAGAGCGAAGCGGGAGAACGCGAGAGACCCAGTACTTC.

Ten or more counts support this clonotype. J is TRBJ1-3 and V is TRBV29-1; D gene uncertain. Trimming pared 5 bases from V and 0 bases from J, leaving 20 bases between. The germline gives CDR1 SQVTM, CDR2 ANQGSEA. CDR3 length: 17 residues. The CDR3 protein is CSVKLAEGSSSGNTIYF. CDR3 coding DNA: TGCAGCGTTAAGTTGGCTGAAGGCAGTTCCTCTGGAAACACCATATATTTT.

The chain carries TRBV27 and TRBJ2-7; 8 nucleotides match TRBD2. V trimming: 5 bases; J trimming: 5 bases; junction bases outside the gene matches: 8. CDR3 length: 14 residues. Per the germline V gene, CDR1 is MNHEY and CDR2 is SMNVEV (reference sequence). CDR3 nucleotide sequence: TGTGCCAGCAGTCCCCGGGAGGGCCGCAACGAGCAGTACTTC. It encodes CASSPREGRNEQYF.

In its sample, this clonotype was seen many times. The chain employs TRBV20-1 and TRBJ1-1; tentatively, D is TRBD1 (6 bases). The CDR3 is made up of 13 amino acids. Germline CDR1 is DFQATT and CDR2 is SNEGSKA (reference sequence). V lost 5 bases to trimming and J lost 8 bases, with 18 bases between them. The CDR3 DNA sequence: TGCAGTGCTGGGGGGCGGGGCGAATCGGAAGCTTTCTTT. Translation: CSAGGRGESEAFF.

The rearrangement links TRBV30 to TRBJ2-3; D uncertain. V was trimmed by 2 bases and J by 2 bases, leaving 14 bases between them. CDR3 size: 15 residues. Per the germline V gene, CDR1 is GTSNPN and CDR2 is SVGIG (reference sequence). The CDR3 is CAWSPTGGPTDTQYF. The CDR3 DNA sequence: TGTGCCTGGAGTCCCACTGGCGGCCCCACAGATACGCAGTATTTT.

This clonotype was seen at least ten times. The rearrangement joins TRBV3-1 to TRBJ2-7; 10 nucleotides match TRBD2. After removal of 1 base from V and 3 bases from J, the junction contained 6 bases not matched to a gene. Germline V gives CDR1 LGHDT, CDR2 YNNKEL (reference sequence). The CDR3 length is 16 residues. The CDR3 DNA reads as TGTGCCAGCAGCCAAGGTCTACTAGCGGGGAACTACGAGCAGTACTTC. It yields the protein CASSQGLLAGNYEQYF.

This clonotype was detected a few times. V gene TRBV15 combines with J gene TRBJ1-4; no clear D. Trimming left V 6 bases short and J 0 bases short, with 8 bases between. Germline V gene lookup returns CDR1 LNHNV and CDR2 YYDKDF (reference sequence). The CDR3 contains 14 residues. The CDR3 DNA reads TGTGCCACCAGTCAAGCCGCAACTAATGAAAAACTGTTTTTT. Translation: CATSQAATNEKLFF.

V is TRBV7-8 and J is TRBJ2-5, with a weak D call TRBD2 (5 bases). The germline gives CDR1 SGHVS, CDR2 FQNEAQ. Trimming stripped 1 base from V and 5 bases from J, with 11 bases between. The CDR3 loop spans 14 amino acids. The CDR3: CASSLGKGGETQYF. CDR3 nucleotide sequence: TGTGCCAGCAGCTTAGGCAAGGGCGGGGAGACCCAGTACTTC. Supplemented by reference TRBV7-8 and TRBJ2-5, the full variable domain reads GAGVSQSPRYKVAKRGQDVALRCDPISGHVSLFWYQQALGQGPEFLTYFQNEAQLDKSGLPSDRFFAERPEGSVSTLKIQRTQQEDSAVYLCASSLGKGGETQYFGPGTRLLVL.

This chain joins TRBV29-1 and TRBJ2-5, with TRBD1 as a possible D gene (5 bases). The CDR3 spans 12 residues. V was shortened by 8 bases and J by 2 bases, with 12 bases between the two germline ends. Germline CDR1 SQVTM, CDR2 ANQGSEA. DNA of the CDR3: TGCAGCTCCGGGCCAGGGCAAGAGACCCAGTACTTC. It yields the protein CSSGPGQETQYF.

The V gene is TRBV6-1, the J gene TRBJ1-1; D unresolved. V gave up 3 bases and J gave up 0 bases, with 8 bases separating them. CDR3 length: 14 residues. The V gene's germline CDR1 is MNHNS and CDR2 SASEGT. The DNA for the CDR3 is TGTGCCAGCAGTGATCCCCACATGAACACTGAAGCTTTCTTT. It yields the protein CASSDPHMNTEAFF.

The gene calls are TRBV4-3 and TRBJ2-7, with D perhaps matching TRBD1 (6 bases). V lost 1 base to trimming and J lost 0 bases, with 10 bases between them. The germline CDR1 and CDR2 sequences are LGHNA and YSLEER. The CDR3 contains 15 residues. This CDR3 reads CASSQAQGSSYEQYF. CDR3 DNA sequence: TGCGCCAGCAGCCAAGCACAGGGAAGCTCCTACGAGCAGTACTTC.

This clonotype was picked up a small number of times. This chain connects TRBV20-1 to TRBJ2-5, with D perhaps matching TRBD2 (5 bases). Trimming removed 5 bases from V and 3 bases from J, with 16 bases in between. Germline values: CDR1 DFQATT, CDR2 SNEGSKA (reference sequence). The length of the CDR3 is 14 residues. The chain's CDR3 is CSAPPLLGKETQYF. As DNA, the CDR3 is TGCAGTGCTCCTCCCCTACTAGGGAAAGAGACCCAGTACTTC.

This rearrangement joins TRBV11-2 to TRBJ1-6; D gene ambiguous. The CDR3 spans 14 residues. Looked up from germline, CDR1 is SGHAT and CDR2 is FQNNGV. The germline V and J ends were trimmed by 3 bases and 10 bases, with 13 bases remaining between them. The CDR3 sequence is CASSFPALRSPLHF. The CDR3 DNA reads TGTGCCAGCAGCTTTCCGGCCCTTCGGTCACCCCTCCACTTT.

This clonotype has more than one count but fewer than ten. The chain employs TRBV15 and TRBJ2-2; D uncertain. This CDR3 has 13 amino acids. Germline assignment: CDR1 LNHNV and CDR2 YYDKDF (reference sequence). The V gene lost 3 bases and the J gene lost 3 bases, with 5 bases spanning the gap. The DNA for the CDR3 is TGTGCCACCAGCAGCAGATACACCGGGGAGCTGTTTTTT. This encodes CATSSRYTGELFF.

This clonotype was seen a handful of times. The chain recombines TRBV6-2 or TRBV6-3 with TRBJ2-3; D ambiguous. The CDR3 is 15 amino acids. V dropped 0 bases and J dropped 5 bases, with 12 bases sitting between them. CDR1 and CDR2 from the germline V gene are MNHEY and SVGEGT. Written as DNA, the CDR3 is TGTGCCAGCAGTTACTCGAAATATTTGGGAGATACGCAGTATTTT. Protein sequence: CASSYSKYLGDTQYF.

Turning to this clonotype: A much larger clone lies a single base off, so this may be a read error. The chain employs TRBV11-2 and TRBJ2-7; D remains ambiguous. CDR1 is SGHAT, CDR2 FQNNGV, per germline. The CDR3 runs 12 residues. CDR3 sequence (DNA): TGTGCCCGCAGCAGGCAGCCGGGCGAGCAGTACTTC. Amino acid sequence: CARSRQPGEQYF.

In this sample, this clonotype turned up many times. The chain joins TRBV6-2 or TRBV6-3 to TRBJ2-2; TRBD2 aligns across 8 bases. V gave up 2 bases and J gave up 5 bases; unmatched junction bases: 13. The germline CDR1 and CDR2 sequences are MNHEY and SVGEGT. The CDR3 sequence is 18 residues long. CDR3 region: CASSYLFGLAGSTGELFF. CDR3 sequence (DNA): TGTGCCAGCAGTTACCTCTTCGGGCTAGCGGGCAGTACCGGGGAGCTGTTTTTT.